The T cell receptor (beta chain) under discussion was sequenced for a study of blood T cell repertoires in COVID-19 (dated by TCRdb to about 2020). Notes on the research overall: The collaborator samples originated in the United States, Italy and Spain and spanned the acute and convalescent phases of COVID-19. Sample metadata almost always included a de-identified subject ID, COVID-19 status, age in years and sex. Deeply sampled blood TCRbeta repertoires from subjects exposed to, actively infected with, or recovered from COVID-19 were included in the dataset. Where HLA class I and class II types were available, the types were taken from metadata supplied by the sample provider, not from assay-based typing. The material from the prospective study consisted of cDNA or gDNA derived from T cells, B-cell-depleted T cells, or PBMCs. The repertoires were released in a freely available public database meant as a resource for research on the immune response to SARS-CoV-2. The samples were drawn from two sources: the first 160 participants of the ongoing ImmuneRACE study, and 950 to 1,500 subjects contributed by 6 global collaborators. The study at large found these results: The quantity of clinical and demographic metadata differed by source and by participant and was supplied without curation.

Details on this clone: There is no known antigen for this receptor. The record has no base qualities; no much larger clone is one base away.

TCRbeta CDR3 regions were amplified from genomic DNA using the immunoSEQ Assay, a bias-controlled multiplex PCR. As for the authors' bioinformatics: The number of nucleated cells in each sample was estimated from the amplification of reference gene primers within the assay. To quantify the absolute abundance of each unique TCRbeta CDR3 rearrangement, sequence reads were collapsed and filtered. For each sample, productive Simpson clonality was calculated as the square root of Simpson's diversity index across productive rearrangements. Entries here come from immuneACCESS through TCRdb and include only in-frame sequences with V and J called. Some clones fail to appear in such tables; in the studies checked, an unresolved V gene covers under half of the shortfall, and the cause of the remainder is unknown. That table furnishes V, J and clone size, whereas the DNA furnished D and trimming. The sample table records about 220,000 clones; around 82% of these occur just once. The ten largest clones capture about 4.4% of the sample.

Collaborating institutions collected whole blood in K2EDTA tubes following their own protocols. Collaborator samples were shipped for TCRbeta analysis as frozen whole blood, isolated PBMCs, or DNA extracted from either sample type. The junction carries 13 bases between V and J, which are trimmed by 6 bases and 5 bases respectively. From its cysteine to its phenylalanine, the CDR3 spans 13 amino acids. Here the CDR3 DNA is all that survives: 39 bases in frame from base 1. CDR1 SGHTA and CDR2 FQGNSA are derived from the germline V gene. The chain uses TRBV7-2 and TRBJ1-2; possibly the D gene is TRBD1, per 6 matching bases. This receptor was obtained from a woman between 65 and 79 years old with acute or convalescent COVID-19. Sample: peripheral blood. The CDR3 amino acid sequence is: CASRPAGAYGYTF. At the DNA level, the sequence is TGTGCCAGCAGACCCGCAGGGGCTTATGGCTACACCTTC.